The next 19 T cell receptor beta chains were all read from a single sample in a study of T-cell memory formation after mild COVID-19. TCRdb itself ran the 5' RACE reads through MiXCR, one entry per CDR3 protein. This sample yields 300,000 to 400,000 distinct CDR3 sequences, of which approximately 15% are seen a single time; about 20% belongs to the top ten. The sample taken for sequencing was PBMCs or a T cell subset sorted from them (not recorded which). These receptors were obtained from a man aged 18 to 29 who had mild COVID-19 (a few samples of this study predate the infection). Cell type and time point are not known.

The chain uses TRBV6-2 or TRBV6-3 and TRBJ1-1, with D unclear. With 7 bases removed from V and 4 bases from J, the gap between germline ends came to 16 bases. Germline assignment: CDR1 MNHEY and CDR2 SVGEGT. CDR3 length equals 14 residues. CDR3 bases: TGTGCCAGCACGGTATTGGCCGGGATCACTGAAGCTTTCTTT. Protein sequence: CASTVLAGITEAFF.

This clonotype was found a few times. The V gene is TRBV7-2, the J gene TRBJ1-2; D might be TRBD1 (6 bases). Trimming pared 1 base from V and 4 bases from J, leaving 16 bases between. Germline V CDR1 and CDR2: SGHTA, FQGNSA. The CDR3 is 16 residues long. The CDR3 DNA sequence: TGTGCCAGCAGCTTAGGGGCGGGGCCGGGGGCCTATGGCTACACCTTC. This translates into CASSLGAGPGAYGYTF.

The chain uses TRBV6-5 and TRBJ1-1, with D maybe TRBD1 (5 bases). Germline V gene lookup returns CDR1 MNHEY and CDR2 SVGAGI. CDR3 length equals 15 residues. V gave up 5 bases and J gave up 5 bases, with 18 bases separating them. This CDR3 reads CASSNPRVGGTEAFF. The CDR3 DNA is TGTGCCAGCAGTAACCCCAGGGTTGGGGGAACTGAAGCTTTCTTT.

This clonotype was found a few times. The chain carries TRBV11-2 and TRBJ2-1, with 10 nucleotides matching TRBD1. CDR1 and CDR2 (germline): SGHAT, FQNNGV. CDR3 length: 15 residues. J lost 6 bases, V lost 1 base, and 3 bases had no gene match. CDR3 sequence (DNA): TGTGCCAGCAGCTTAGGGTGGACAGGGGGCAATGAGCAGTTCTTC. Amino acids: CASSLGWTGGNEQFF.

In its sample, this clonotype was seen a few times. The chain recombines TRBV6-5 with TRBJ1-5; possible D gene TRBD1, 6 bases. CDR3 size: 15 residues. Germline V lookup: CDR1 MNHEY, CDR2 SVGAGI. Trimming took off 0 bases at V and 7 bases at J, with 13 bases between the two ends. For the CDR3, the DNA is TGTGCCAGCAGTTACTCAGCAGGGGCAAGCCAGCCCCAGCATTTT. This codes for CASSYSAGASQPQHF.

The rearrangement joins TRBV29-1 to TRBJ2-3, with D possibly being TRBD2 (6 bases). The V and J ends lost 8 bases and 2 bases respectively, with 17 bases between them. The CDR3 covers 14 residues. Germline V gives CDR1 SQVTM, CDR2 ANQGSEA. CDR3 in DNA: TGCAGCATCCGCGAGGAGGGTACCACAGATACGCAGTATTTT. It encodes CSIREEGTTDTQYF.

This clonotype occurred many times. V gene TRBV6-5 combines with J gene TRBJ2-4; the D is unclear. Trimming left V 0 bases short and J 8 bases short, with 11 bases between. Germline-derived CDR1 and CDR2 are MNHEY and SVGAGI. This CDR3 has 14 amino acids. This CDR3 is CASSYSGLKDIQYF. The CDR3 region has the DNA TGTGCCAGCAGTTACTCAGGGCTCAAGGACATTCAGTACTTC.

The chain combines TRBV7-9 with TRBJ2-1, with unresolved D. V shed 3 bases and J shed 4 bases, with 10 bases lying between them. This CDR3 comprises 14 residues. Germline V gives CDR1 SEHNR, CDR2 FQNEAQ (reference sequence). The CDR3 region has the DNA TGTGCCAGCAGCTTTATTGGGCCTTACAATGAGCAGTTCTTC. This encodes CASSFIGPYNEQFF.

This clonotype was counted once. The gene calls are TRBV10-3 and TRBJ1-2; D remains ambiguous. The CDR3 consists of 9 residues. CDR1 and CDR2 from the germline V gene are ENHRY and SYGVKD. V lost 8 bases and J 8 bases, leaving 6 bases between the germline ends. CDR3 nucleotide sequence: TGTGCCATCGGCGGGGGCTACACCTTC. Protein: CAIGGGYTF.

The rearrangement links TRBV7-2 to TRBJ2-6; 7 bases are a match to TRBD1. Trimming cost V 5 bases and J 0 bases; bases outside gene matches: 13. Per the germline V gene, CDR1 is SGHTA and CDR2 is FQGNSA. The CDR3 runs to 19 residues. CDR3 amino acids: CASSPRWGQKSSGANVLTF. The CDR3 nucleotides are TGTGCCAGCAGCCCCCGCTGGGGACAGAAAAGCTCTGGGGCCAACGTCCTGACTTTC.

A few counts support this clonotype. The chain couples TRBV9 to TRBJ2-5, with D tentatively TRBD2 (6 bases). The V and J ends lost 3 bases and 2 bases respectively, with 11 bases between them. The CDR3 extends over 14 amino acids. The V gene's germline CDR1 is SGDLS and CDR2 YYNGEE. The CDR3 is CASSAWDSQETQYF. CDR3 nucleotides: TGTGCCAGCAGCGCCTGGGACTCGCAAGAGACCCAGTACTTC. The full variable domain, with the rest looked up from reference TRBV9 and TRBJ2-5, is DSGVTQTPKHLITATGQRVTLRCSPRSGDLSVYWYQQSLDQGLQFLIQYYNGEERAKGNILERFSAQQFPDLHSELNLSSLELGDSALYFCASSAWDSQETQYFGPGTRLLVL.

The chain couples TRBV6-8 to TRBJ2-1; possible D gene TRBD2, 5 bases. The CDR3 contains 16 residues. Trimming left V 6 bases short and J 4 bases short, with 19 bases between. CDR1 MNHGY and CDR2 SAAAGT come from the germline V gene. CDR3 nucleotide sequence: TGTGCCAGCAGCCACCCTAGCCCCCGTACGTACAATGAGCAGTTCTTC. As protein: CASSHPSPRTYNEQFF.

This chain links TRBV7-2 with TRBJ2-7, with 9 bases lining up with TRBD1. CDR1 and CDR2 (germline): SGHTA, FQGNSA. The CDR3 contains 15 residues. J lost 5 bases, V lost 5 bases, and 10 bases had no gene match. The DNA for the CDR3 is TGTGCCAGCAGCCCGCGGGACAGGGTGGACAACGAGCAGTACTTC. Translation gives CASSPRDRVDNEQYF.

The gene calls are TRBV5-1 and TRBJ1-2, with D possibly being TRBD1 (6 bases). This CDR3 contains 12 residues. Germline V lookup: CDR1 SGHRS, CDR2 YFSETQ. The V end lost 5 bases, the J end lost 6 bases, and 11 bases lay between the germline ends. The CDR3 loop reads CASSTGLDGYTF. CDR3 nucleotides: TGCGCCAGCAGTACAGGGCTTGATGGCTACACCTTC.

The genes are TRBV7-9 and TRBJ2-7; 9 positions match TRBD1. The germline gives CDR1 SEHNR, CDR2 FQNEAQ (reference sequence). The CDR3 has 14 residues. V was clipped by 1 base and J by 3 bases; unmatched bases: 1. In DNA, the CDR3 is TGTGCCAGCAGCTTAGGGACAGGGGTCTACGAGCAGTACTTC. Translated: CASSLGTGVYEQYF.

The chain is built from TRBV12-3 or TRBV12-4 and TRBJ2-1; D possibly corresponds to TRBD2 (6 bases). The CDR3 covers 14 residues. The V end was cut by 4 bases, the J end by 3 bases, with 10 bases between. The CDR3 spells CASSSAGSYNEQFF. For the CDR3, the DNA is TGTGCCAGCAGTTCGGCCGGGAGCTACAATGAGCAGTTCTTC.

This sequence joins TRBV2 and TRBJ1-5, with TRBD1 matching 7 bases. The CDR3 is made up of 15 amino acids. J lost 4 bases, V lost 3 bases, and 6 bases had no gene match. Per germline, CDR1 SNHLY and CDR2 FYNNEI. CDR3 nucleotides: TGTGCCAGCAGTGACACACAGGGGTGGAATCAGCCCCAGCATTTT. This sequence encodes CASSDTQGWNQPQHF.

The chain has TRBV28 and TRBJ1-5, with TRBD1 matching over 9 bases. V trimming: 7 bases; J trimming: 6 bases; junction bases outside the gene matches: 10. The germline gives CDR1 MDHEN, CDR2 SYDVKM. The CDR3 covers 15 residues. As DNA, the CDR3 is TGTGCCAGCACCAAGGGGGGACAGGGAGTTCAGCCCCAGCATTTT. Translated, it gives CASTKGGQGVQPQHF.

This clonotype was found many times. The CDR3 spells CASSQSGGFYGTQYF. The CDR3 region has the DNA TGCGCCAGCAGCCAGTCAGGCGGGTTCTACGGTACGCAGTATTTT. The rearrangement uses TRBV4-3 and TRBJ2-3; D may be TRBD2 (5 bases). V dropped 3 bases and J dropped 8 bases, with 18 bases sitting between them. The CDR3 length is 15 residues. CDR1 and CDR2 (germline): LGHNA, YSLEER.